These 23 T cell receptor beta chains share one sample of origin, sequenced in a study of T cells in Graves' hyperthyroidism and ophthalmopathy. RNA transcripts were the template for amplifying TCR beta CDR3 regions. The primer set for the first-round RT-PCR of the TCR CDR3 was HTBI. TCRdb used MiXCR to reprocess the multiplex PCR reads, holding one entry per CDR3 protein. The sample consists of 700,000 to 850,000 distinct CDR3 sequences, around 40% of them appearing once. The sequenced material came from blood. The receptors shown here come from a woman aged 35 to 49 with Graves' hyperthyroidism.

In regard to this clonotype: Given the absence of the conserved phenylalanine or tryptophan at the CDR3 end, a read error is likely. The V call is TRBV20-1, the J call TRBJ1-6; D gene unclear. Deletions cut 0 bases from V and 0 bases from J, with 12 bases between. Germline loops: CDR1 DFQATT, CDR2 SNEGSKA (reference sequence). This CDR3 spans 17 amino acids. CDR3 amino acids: CSARDSRRSSYNSPLHL. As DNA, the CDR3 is TGCAGTGCTAGAGATTCTAGGCGGAGCTCCTATAATTCACCCCTCCACCTT.

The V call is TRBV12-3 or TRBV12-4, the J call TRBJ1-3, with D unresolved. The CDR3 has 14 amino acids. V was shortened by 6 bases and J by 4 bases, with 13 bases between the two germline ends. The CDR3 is CASRQDPRGNTIYF. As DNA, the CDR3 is TGTGCCAGCAGGCAAGACCCTCGGGGAAACACCATATATTTT.

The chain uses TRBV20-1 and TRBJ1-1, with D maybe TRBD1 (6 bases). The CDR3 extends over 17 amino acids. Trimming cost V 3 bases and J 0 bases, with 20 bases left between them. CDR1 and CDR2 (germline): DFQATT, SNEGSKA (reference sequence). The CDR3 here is CSASRRGTEPLNTEAFF. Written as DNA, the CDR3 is TGCAGTGCTAGTAGGAGGGGGACCGAGCCTTTGAACACTGAAGCTTTCTTT.

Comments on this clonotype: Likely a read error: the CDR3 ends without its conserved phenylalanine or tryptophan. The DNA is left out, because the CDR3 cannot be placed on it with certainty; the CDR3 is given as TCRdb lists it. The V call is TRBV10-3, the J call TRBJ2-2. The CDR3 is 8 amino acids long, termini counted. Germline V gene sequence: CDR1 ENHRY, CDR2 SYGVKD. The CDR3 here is CAISGRAG.

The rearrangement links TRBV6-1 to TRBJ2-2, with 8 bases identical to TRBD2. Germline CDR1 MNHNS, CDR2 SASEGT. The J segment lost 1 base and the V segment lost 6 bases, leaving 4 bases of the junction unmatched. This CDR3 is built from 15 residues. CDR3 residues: CASRRAGVNTGELFF. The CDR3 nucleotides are TGTGCCAGCAGAAGAGCGGGGGTGAACACCGGGGAGCTGTTTTTT.

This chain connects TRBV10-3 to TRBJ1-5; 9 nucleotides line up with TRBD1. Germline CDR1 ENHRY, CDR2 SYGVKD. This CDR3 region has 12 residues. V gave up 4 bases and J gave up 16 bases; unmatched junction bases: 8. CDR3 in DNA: TGTGCCATCAGTGGGACAGGGGCAGGCCAACATTTT. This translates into CAISGTGAGQHF.

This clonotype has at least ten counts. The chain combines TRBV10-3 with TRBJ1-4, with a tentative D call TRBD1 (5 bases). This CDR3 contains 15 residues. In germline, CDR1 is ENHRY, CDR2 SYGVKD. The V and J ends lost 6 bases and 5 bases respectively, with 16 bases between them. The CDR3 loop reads CAISIAGTVNEKLFF. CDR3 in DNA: TGTGCCATCAGCATAGCCGGGACTGTGAATGAAAAACTGTTTTTT.

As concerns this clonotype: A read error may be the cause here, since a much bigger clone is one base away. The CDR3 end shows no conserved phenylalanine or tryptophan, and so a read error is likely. Here the CDR3 DNA reads TGCAGTGCTAGCGGGGGCTCTGGGCAGCCCCAGCATCTT. This codes for CSASGGSGQPQHL. V is TRBV20-1 and J is TRBJ1-5; tentative D call: TRBD1 (6 bases). V was clipped by 3 bases and J by 7 bases, with 13 bases between them. CDR1 and CDR2 (germline): DFQATT, SNEGSKA (reference sequence). The CDR3 spans 13 residues.

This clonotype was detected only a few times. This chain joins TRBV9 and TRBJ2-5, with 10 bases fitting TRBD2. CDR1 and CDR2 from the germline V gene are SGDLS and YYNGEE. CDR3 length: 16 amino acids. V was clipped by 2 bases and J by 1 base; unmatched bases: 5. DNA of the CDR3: TGTGCCAGCAGCGTTTTAGCGGGAGGCCCCCAAGAGACCCAGTACTTC. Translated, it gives CASSVLAGGPQETQYF.

CDR3 sequence: CASSQDQTAGETAQETQYF. The CDR3 region has the DNA TGTGCCAGCAGCCAAGATCAAACGGCAGGGGAAACTGCCCAAGAGACCCAGTACTTC. The chain is built from TRBV4-2 and TRBJ2-5, with D possibly TRBD1 on 6 matching bases. CDR3 length: 19 residues. The germline V and J ends were trimmed by 0 bases and 1 base, with 21 bases remaining between them. Germline-derived CDR1 and CDR2 are LGHNA and YNFKEQ.

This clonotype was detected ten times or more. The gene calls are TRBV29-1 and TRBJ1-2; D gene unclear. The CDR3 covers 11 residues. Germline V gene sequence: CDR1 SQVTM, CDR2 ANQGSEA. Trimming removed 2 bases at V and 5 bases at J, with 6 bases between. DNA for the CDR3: TGCAGCGTTGAATCCCAGTATGGCTACACCTTC. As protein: CSVESQYGYTF.

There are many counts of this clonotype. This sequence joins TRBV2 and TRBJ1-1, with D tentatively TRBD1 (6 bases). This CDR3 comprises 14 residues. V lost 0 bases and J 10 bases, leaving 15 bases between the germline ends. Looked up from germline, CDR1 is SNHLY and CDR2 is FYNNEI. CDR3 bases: TGTGCCAGCAGTGAAGCGCTTCGGGGGGCTGGAGCTTTCTTT. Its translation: CASSEALRGAGAFF. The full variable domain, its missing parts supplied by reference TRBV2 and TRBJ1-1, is EPEVTQTPSHQVTQMGQEVILRCVPISNHLYFYWYRQILGQKVEFLVSFYNNEISEKSEIFDDQFSVERPDGSNFTLKIRSTKLEDSAMYFCASSEALRGAGAFFGQGTRLTVV.

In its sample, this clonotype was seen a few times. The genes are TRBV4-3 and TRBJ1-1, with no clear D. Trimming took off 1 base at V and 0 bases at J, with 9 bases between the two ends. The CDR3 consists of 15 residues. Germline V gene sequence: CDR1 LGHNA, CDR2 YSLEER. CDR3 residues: CASSQALGMNTEAFF. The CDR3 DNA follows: TGCGCCAGCAGCCAAGCTTTAGGCATGAACACTGAAGCTTTCTTT.

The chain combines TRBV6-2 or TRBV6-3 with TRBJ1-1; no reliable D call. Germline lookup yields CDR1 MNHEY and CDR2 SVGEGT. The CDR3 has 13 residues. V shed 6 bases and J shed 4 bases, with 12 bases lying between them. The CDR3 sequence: CASSYTVSTEAFF. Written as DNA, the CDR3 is TGTGCCAGCAGCTACACCGTGAGCACTGAAGCTTTCTTT.

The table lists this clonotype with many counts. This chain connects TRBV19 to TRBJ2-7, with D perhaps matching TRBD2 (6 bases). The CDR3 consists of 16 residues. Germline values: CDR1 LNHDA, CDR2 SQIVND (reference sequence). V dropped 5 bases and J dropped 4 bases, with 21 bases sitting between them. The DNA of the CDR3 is TGTGCCAGTAGTGATATCGGGCAGGAGGGATCGTACGAGCAGTACTTC. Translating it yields CASSDIGQEGSYEQYF.

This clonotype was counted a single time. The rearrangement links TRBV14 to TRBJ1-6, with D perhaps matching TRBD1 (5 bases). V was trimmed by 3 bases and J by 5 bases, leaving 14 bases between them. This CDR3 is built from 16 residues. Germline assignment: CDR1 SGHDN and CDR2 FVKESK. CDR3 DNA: TGTGCCAGCAGCCATTACGCGGGGGGTGATAATTCACCCCTCCACTTT. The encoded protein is CASSHYAGGDNSPLHF.

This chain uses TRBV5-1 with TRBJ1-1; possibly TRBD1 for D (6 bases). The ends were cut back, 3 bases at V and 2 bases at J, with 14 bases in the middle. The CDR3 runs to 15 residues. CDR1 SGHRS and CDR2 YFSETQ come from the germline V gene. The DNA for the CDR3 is TGCGCCAGCAGCTCAAAGGGGGGATTTAACACTGAAGCTTTCTTT. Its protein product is CASSSKGGFNTEAFF.

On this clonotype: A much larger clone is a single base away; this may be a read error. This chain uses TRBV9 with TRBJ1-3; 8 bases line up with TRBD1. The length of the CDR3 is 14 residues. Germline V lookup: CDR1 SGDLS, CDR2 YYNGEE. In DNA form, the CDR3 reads TGTGCCAGCAGCGCGCAGGGGGCTGGAAACACCGTATATTTT. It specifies CASSAQGAGNTVYF.

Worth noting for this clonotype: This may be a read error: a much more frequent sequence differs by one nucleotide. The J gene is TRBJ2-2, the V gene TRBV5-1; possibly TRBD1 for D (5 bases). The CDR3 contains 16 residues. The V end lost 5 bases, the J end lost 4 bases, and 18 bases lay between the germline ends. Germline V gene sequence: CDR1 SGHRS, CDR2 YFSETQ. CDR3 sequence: CASRLPPGLGTGELFF. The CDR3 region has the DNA TGCGCCAGCAGACTTCCCCCAGGGTTGGGCACCGGGGAGCTGTTTTTT.

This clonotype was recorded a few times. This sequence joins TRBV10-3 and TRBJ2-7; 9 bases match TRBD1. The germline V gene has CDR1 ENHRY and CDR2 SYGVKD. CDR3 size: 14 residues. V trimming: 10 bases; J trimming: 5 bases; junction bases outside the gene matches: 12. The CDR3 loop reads CASSPGTGRDEQYF. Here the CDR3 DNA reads TGTGCCAGCTCACCCGGGACAGGGAGGGACGAGCAGTACTTC.

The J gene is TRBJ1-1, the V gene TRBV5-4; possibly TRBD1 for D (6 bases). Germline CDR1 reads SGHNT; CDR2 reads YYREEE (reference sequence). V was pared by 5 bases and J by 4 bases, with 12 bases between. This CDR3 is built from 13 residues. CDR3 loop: CASRYGQSTEAFF. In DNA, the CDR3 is TGTGCCAGCAGGTATGGACAGAGCACTGAAGCTTTCTTT.

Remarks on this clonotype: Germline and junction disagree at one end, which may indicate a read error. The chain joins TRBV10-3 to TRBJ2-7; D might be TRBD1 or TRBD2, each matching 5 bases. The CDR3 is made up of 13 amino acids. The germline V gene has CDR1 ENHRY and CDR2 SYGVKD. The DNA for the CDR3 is TGTGCCAGCAGTAGAGGGACCGCCCTCGAGCAGTACTTC. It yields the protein CASSRGTALEQYF.

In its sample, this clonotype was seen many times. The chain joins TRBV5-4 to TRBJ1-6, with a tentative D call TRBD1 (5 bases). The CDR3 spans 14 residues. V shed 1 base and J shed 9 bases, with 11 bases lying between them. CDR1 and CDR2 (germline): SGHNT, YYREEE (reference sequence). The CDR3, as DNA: TGTGCCAGCAGCTTGCCCTCAAGGGGTTCACCCCTCCACTTT. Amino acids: CASSLPSRGSPLHF. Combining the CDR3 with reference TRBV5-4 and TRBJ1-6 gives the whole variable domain ETGVTQSPTHLIKTRGQQVTLRCSSQSGHNTVSWYQQALGQGPQFIFQYYREEENGRGNFPPRFSGLQFPNYSSELNVNALELDDSALYLCASSLPSRGSPLHFGNGTRLTVT.